The 23 T cell receptor beta chains below were found in one sample sequenced in a study of blood T cell repertoires in COVID-19. Profiling relied on immunoSEQ multiplex PCR, and the TCRdb table lists in-frame clones only, not all of them. The data show some 360,000 clones, 88% seen once. Sequenced: PBMCs or T cells enriched from blood (not recorded which). Source of these receptors: a woman younger than 45 who had been exposed to COVID-19.

The J gene is TRBJ1-1, the V gene TRBV7-3; D is ambiguous. V was clipped by 6 bases and J by 7 bases, with 15 bases between them. Germline-derived CDR1 and CDR2 are SGHTA and FQGTGA. The CDR3 extends over 13 amino acids. The CDR3 protein is CASSFPGSNEAFF. CDR3 DNA: TGTGCCAGCAGTTTCCCAGGTAGTAATGAAGCTTTCTTT.

This chain connects TRBV7-2 to TRBJ2-7; a weak D match, TRBD2 (6 bases). Looked up from germline, CDR1 is SGHTA and CDR2 is FQGNSA. Trimming shortened V by 5 bases and J by 6 bases, and 23 bases separated the two germline ends. The CDR3 loop spans 16 amino acids. This CDR3 reads CASSPEAGMLGFEQYF. The CDR3 DNA sequence: TGTGCCAGCAGCCCAGAGGCGGGAATGTTGGGCTTCGAGCAGTACTTC.

The chain recombines TRBV11-3 with TRBJ2-7, with 12 bases identical to TRBD2. Per germline, CDR1 SGHNT and CDR2 YENEEA. Trimming at V came to 5 bases and at J to 4 bases, leaving 9 bases not matched to a gene. There are 16 residues in the CDR3. The CDR3 region is CASSNPSGRVAYEQYF. The CDR3 region has the DNA TGTGCCAGCAGCAATCCTAGCGGGAGGGTGGCTTACGAGCAGTACTTC. The full variable domain, with the rest looked up from reference TRBV11-3 and TRBJ2-7, is EAGVVQSPRYKIIEKKQPVAFWCNPISGHNTLYWYLQNLGQGPELLIRYENEEAVDDSQLPKDRFSAERLKGVDSTLKIQPAELGDSAVYLCASSNPSGRVAYEQYFGPGTRLTVT.

The CDR3 bases are TGCGCCAGCAGCTTGAACACGGGCTCCTACAATGAGCAGTTCTTC. The encoded protein is CASSLNTGSYNEQFF. The chain uses TRBV5-1 and TRBJ2-1; no clear D. There are 15 residues in the CDR3. The germline V and J ends were trimmed by 1 base and 0 bases, with 8 bases remaining between them. Germline lookup yields CDR1 SGHRS and CDR2 YFSETQ.

The gene calls are TRBV6-2 or TRBV6-3 and TRBJ2-1, with 10 bases matching TRBD2. J gave up 7 bases and V 1 base, and 4 bases lay outside the gene matches. CDR3 length: 15 residues. Germline loops: CDR1 MNHEY, CDR2 SVGEGT. CDR3 residues: CASSYFLAGANEQFF. CDR3 nucleotides: TGTGCCAGCAGTTACTTCCTAGCGGGAGCAAATGAGCAGTTCTTC.

This chain connects TRBV15 to TRBJ1-5; D ambiguous. The V end lost 5 bases, the J end lost 0 bases, and 8 bases lay between the germline ends. The CDR3 spans 14 residues. The germline gives CDR1 LNHNV, CDR2 YYDKDF (reference sequence). CDR3 loop: CATSGSYSNQPQHF. The DNA of the CDR3 is TGTGCCACCAGCGGTTCCTATAGCAATCAGCCCCAGCATTTT.

The DNA of the CDR3 is TGTGCCAGCAGTTTAAGGGGATCCCTTTCACCCCTCCACTTT. Translation gives CASSLRGSLSPLHF. This chain joins TRBV28 and TRBJ1-6; possible D gene TRBD1, 5 bases. CDR1 and CDR2 from the germline V gene are MDHEN and SYDVKM. The V end lost 2 bases, the J end lost 9 bases, and 11 bases lay between the germline ends. The CDR3 extends over 14 amino acids.

The chain has TRBV6-4 and TRBJ2-2, with 7 nucleotides matching TRBD1. The germline gives CDR1 MRHNA, CDR2 SNTAGT. This CDR3 has 16 amino acids. Trimming took 6 bases from V and 2 from J; bases not matched to a gene: 9. This CDR3 is CASRPQGDQNTGELFF. The CDR3 DNA sequence: TGTGCCAGCAGACCTCAGGGGGACCAAAACACCGGGGAGCTGTTTTTT.

The gene calls are TRBV19 and TRBJ2-6; 12 nucleotides match TRBD1. There are 19 residues in the CDR3. Germline assignment: CDR1 LNHDA and CDR2 SQIVND (reference sequence). The J segment lost 3 bases and the V segment lost 7 bases, leaving 13 bases of the junction unmatched. As DNA, the CDR3 is TGTGCCAGTACCCGCCCGTCCGGGACAGGGGGCCTTGGGGCCAACGTCCTGACTTTC. It specifies CASTRPSGTGGLGANVLTF.

The V and J genes are TRBV7-8 and TRBJ2-7; perhaps TRBD2 as D (6 bases). CDR3 length equals 14 residues. V gave up 2 bases and J gave up 3 bases, with 11 bases separating them. Germline V CDR1 and CDR2: SGHVS, FQNEAQ. The CDR3 protein is CASSLLEGSYEQYF. The DNA of the CDR3 is TGTGCCAGCAGCTTATTGGAGGGGAGCTACGAGCAGTACTTC. The full variable domain, completed using reference TRBV7-8 and TRBJ2-7, is GAGVSQSPRYKVAKRGQDVALRCDPISGHVSLFWYQQALGQGPEFLTYFQNEAQLDKSGLPSDRFFAERPEGSVSTLKIQRTQQEDSAVYLCASSLLEGSYEQYFGPGTRLTVT.

This chain connects TRBV5-8 to TRBJ1-3; perhaps TRBD1 as D (5 bases). The CDR3 covers 13 residues. Trimming took off 2 bases at V and 7 bases at J, with 10 bases between the two ends. CDR1 is SGHTS, CDR2 YDEGEE, per germline. This CDR3 is CASSLAGRNTIYF. CDR3 coding DNA: TGTGCCAGCAGCTTAGCGGGGCGCAACACCATATATTTT. The full variable domain, in which reference TRBV5-8 and TRBJ1-3 provide the parts outside the CDR3, is EAGVTQSPTHLIKTRGQQATLRCSPISGHTSVYWYQQALGLGLQFLLWYDEGEERNRGNFPPRFSGRQFPNYSSELNVNALELEDSALYLCASSLAGRNTIYFGEGSWLTVV.

The sample holds one count of this clone. The rearrangement joins TRBV28 to TRBJ2-7, with D possibly being TRBD2 (6 bases). Per the germline V gene, CDR1 is MDHEN and CDR2 is SYDVKM. V lost 7 bases to trimming and J lost 4 bases, with 17 bases between them. CDR3 size: 14 residues. CDR3 sequence: CASTPGVSKYEQYF. The DNA of the CDR3 is TGTGCCAGCACTCCGGGAGTCTCAAAGTACGAGCAGTACTTC.

In nucleotides, the CDR3 is TGCGCCAGCAGCACCGGGGTCAATCCCCTCCAAGAGACCCAGTACTTC. This gives the protein CASSTGVNPLQETQYF. The chain is built from TRBV5-1 and TRBJ2-5; D might be TRBD2 (5 bases). Germline CDR1 reads SGHRS; CDR2 reads YFSETQ. The CDR3 consists of 16 residues. Trimming left V 4 bases short and J 1 base short, with 17 bases between. Based on the CDR3 plus reference TRBV5-1 and TRBJ2-5, the full variable domain is KAGVTQTPRYLIKTRGQQVTLSCSPISGHRSVSWYQQTPGQGLQFLFEYFSETQRNKGNFPGRFSGRQFSNSRSEMNVSTLELGDSALYLCASSTGVNPLQETQYFGPGTRLLVL.

DNA of the CDR3: TGTGCCAGCAGTTGGCGGGGACCGCAAGAGACCCAGTACTTC. Translating gives CASSWRGPQETQYF. This chain joins TRBV27 and TRBJ2-5; D is perhaps TRBD2 (6 bases). Germline CDR1 is MNHEY and CDR2 is SMNVEV (reference sequence). V gave up 4 bases and J gave up 2 bases, with 11 bases separating them. This CDR3 has 14 amino acids.

The V gene is TRBV6-5, the J gene TRBJ2-3, with TRBD2 as a possible D gene (5 bases). The V end was cut by 7 bases, the J end by 2 bases, with 7 bases between. The CDR3 covers 12 residues. The germline CDR1 and CDR2 sequences are MNHEY and SVGAGI. This chain's CDR3 is CASKRDTDTQYF. CDR3 coding DNA: TGTGCCAGCAAACGGGACACAGATACGCAGTATTTT.

V usage is TRBV9 and J usage is TRBJ2-7, with D possibly matching TRBD1 (6 bases). The CDR3 runs to 15 residues. Germline CDR1 SGDLS, CDR2 YYNGEE. V shed 0 bases and J shed 2 bases, with 12 bases lying between them. The CDR3 coding sequence is TGTGCCAGCAGCGTAGGTGGGGGCTCCCCCTACGAGCAGTACTTC. This encodes CASSVGGGSPYEQYF.

This sequence joins TRBV5-1 and TRBJ2-1; TRBD2 matches at 8 bases. The CDR3 has 15 residues. Germline CDR1 and CDR2: SGHRS and YFSETQ. The V and J ends lost 1 base and 0 bases, in that order; junction bases with no gene match: 0. CDR3: CASSLLAGSYNEQFF. CDR3 in DNA: TGCGCCAGCAGCTTGCTAGCGGGCTCCTACAATGAGCAGTTCTTC.

This chain uses TRBV11-3 with TRBJ2-1; TRBD2 is a possible D gene (6 bases). There are 16 residues in the CDR3. From germline, CDR1 is SGHNT and CDR2 YENEEA. V was cut by 5 bases and J by 0 bases, with 14 bases left in between. The chain's CDR3 is CASSPLLGGSYNEQFF. DNA for the CDR3: TGTGCCAGCAGCCCCCTACTCGGGGGCTCCTACAATGAGCAGTTCTTC. Complete variable domain (other parts from reference TRBV11-3 and TRBJ2-1): EAGVVQSPRYKIIEKKQPVAFWCNPISGHNTLYWYLQNLGQGPELLIRYENEEAVDDSQLPKDRFSAERLKGVDSTLKIQPAELGDSAVYLCASSPLLGGSYNEQFFGPGTRLTVL.

The chain combines TRBV15 with TRBJ1-4; possible D gene TRBD1, 5 bases. V was clipped by 0 bases and J by 3 bases, with 20 bases between them. Germline CDR1 reads LNHNV; CDR2 reads YYDKDF (reference sequence). This CDR3 spans 19 amino acids. In DNA form, the CDR3 reads TGTGCCACCAGCAGAGATCCCCGCCTCAGGGTCTATGCTAATGAAAAACTGTTTTTT. Its protein is CATSRDPRLRVYANEKLFF. The full variable domain, with the rest looked up from reference TRBV15 and TRBJ1-4, is DAMVIQNPRYQVTQFGKPVTLSCSQTLNHNVMYWYQQKSSQAPKLLFHYYDKDFNNEADTPDNFQSRRPNTSFCFLDIRSPGLGDTAMYLCATSRDPRLRVYANEKLFFGSGTQLSVL.

The chain carries TRBV12-5 and TRBJ1-1; the match to TRBD1 covers 8 bases. The germline CDR1 and CDR2 sequences are LGHNT and FRNRAP. The CDR3 loop spans 13 amino acids. With 5 bases clipped from V and 10 bases from J, the junction kept 9 bases outside the gene matches. Here the CDR3 reads CASGPSDRVGAFF. The CDR3, as DNA: TGTGCTAGTGGTCCATCGGACAGGGTGGGAGCTTTCTTT.

This chain joins TRBV5-1 and TRBJ1-5; TRBD1 is a possible D gene (6 bases). The germline V and J ends were trimmed by 4 bases and 0 bases, with 17 bases remaining between them. The CDR3 has 17 residues. The V gene's germline CDR1 is SGHRS and CDR2 YFSETQ. CDR3 protein: CASSGSGGPYSNQPQHF. The CDR3 nucleotides are TGCGCCAGCAGCGGATCGGGGGGCCCCTATAGCAATCAGCCCCAGCATTTT.

Turning to this clone: The same CDR3 is also encoded by other DNA sequences in this sample. The chain has TRBV12-3 or TRBV12-4 and TRBJ1-1, with 10 positions matching TRBD1. This CDR3 spans 13 amino acids. With V trimmed by 5 bases and J by 4 bases, 1 base remained unmatched. CDR3 DNA: TGTGCCAGCAGTCGGACAGGGGGCACTGAAGCTTTCTTT. It yields the protein CASSRTGGTEAFF.

This clone was observed a single time. V and J are TRBV19 and TRBJ1-5, with unresolved D. Per the germline V gene, CDR1 is LNHDA and CDR2 is SQIVND (reference sequence). The CDR3 covers 13 residues. Trimming took off 0 bases at V and 9 bases at J, with 9 bases between the two ends. This chain's CDR3 is CASSIDSPGPQHF. The CDR3 DNA reads as TGTGCCAGTAGTATAGATTCCCCGGGGCCCCAGCATTTT.